The 14 T cell receptor beta chains in this list originate from one sample, sequenced in a study of shared clonotypes between healthy human individuals. Assay used: immunoSEQ multiplex PCR; TCRdb lists only in-frame clones, some missing. The sample lists 400,000 to 500,000 clones; over 65% were seen once. Sequencing used PBMCs. These receptors all come from a woman aged 40 to 49 in good health. Some clones in this sample may be carry-over from other donors' samples.

As to this clone: The sample has other DNA sequences that encode this CDR3 too. The chain is built from TRBV9 and TRBJ1-1, with 8 bases lining up with TRBD1. Trimming cost V 3 bases and J 1 base; bases outside gene matches: 5. Germline V gene data show CDR1 as SGDLS and CDR2 as YYNGEE. The CDR3 is 15 amino acids. The CDR3 reads CASSARQGRNTEAFF. Written as DNA, the CDR3 is TGTGCCAGCAGCGCCAGACAGGGGAGGAACACTGAAGCTTTCTTT.

The chain employs TRBV10-2 and TRBJ2-5; D is perhaps TRBD2 (7 bases). Germline assignment: CDR1 WSHSY and CDR2 SAAADI. The CDR3 spans 14 residues. The ends were cut back, 4 bases at V and 5 bases at J, with 14 bases in the middle. This CDR3 reads CASSGVGGPETQYF. Here the CDR3 DNA reads TGCGCCAGCAGTGGAGTCGGGGGGCCGGAGACCCAGTACTTC.

The chain links TRBV7-9 to TRBJ2-2; D is perhaps TRBD1 (6 bases). The CDR3 is 15 amino acids. V lost 2 bases and J 4 bases, leaving 11 bases between the germline ends. In germline, CDR1 is SEHNR, CDR2 FQNEAQ (reference sequence). In DNA form, the CDR3 reads TGTGCCAGCAGCTTACTCGCAGGGGCCACCGGGGAGCTGTTTTTT. Translating it yields CASSLLAGATGELFF.

The chain recombines TRBV4-3 with TRBJ2-2, with 12 bases identical to TRBD2. Germline CDR1 LGHNA, CDR2 YSLEER. This CDR3 is built from 18 residues. V lost 0 bases, J lost 5 bases, and 7 bases stayed unmatched. CDR3 residues: CASSQDALGTSGTGELFF. CDR3 nucleotides: TGCGCCAGCAGCCAAGATGCCTTAGGGACTAGCGGGACCGGGGAGCTGTTTTTT.

CDR3 sequence (DNA): TGTGCCAGCAGCTTGGGCGGGAGAGACACCTACGAGCAGTACTTC. The encoded protein is CASSLGGRDTYEQYF. The chain carries TRBV7-3 and TRBJ2-7, with 7 bases aligning to TRBD2. V lost 3 bases, J lost 2 bases, and 7 bases stayed unmatched. The CDR3 runs to 15 residues. CDR1 and CDR2 from the germline V gene are SGHTA and FQGTGA. The entire variable domain, with the rest obtained from reference TRBV7-3 and TRBJ2-7, is as follows: GAGVSQTPSNKVTEKGKYVELRCDPISGHTALYWYRQSLGQGPEFLIYFQGTGAADDSGLPNDRFFAVRPEGSVSTLKIQRTERGDSAVYLCASSLGGRDTYEQYFGPGTRLTVT.

V and J are TRBV29-1 and TRBJ2-3, with 9 bases identical to TRBD2. Unmatched junction bases numbered 13, after V lost 7 bases and J lost 8 bases. Per the germline V gene, CDR1 is SQVTM and CDR2 is ANQGSEA. The CDR3 extends over 14 amino acids. CDR3 sequence reads: CSGLAGAVVGTQYF. In DNA, the CDR3 is TGCAGCGGGTTAGCGGGAGCCGTGGTTGGTACGCAGTATTTT.

The V call is TRBV28, the J call TRBJ1-1; no firm D call. The CDR3 covers 15 residues. Looked up from germline, CDR1 is MDHEN and CDR2 is SYDVKM. Trimming took 3 bases from V and 1 from J, leaving 12 bases between them. In DNA, the CDR3 is TGTGCCAGCAGTTTCTTGGAACGGAAGAACACTGAAGCTTTCTTT. Translating gives CASSFLERKNTEAFF.

This clone occurred once. CDR3 in DNA: TGTGCCAGCAGGGGTTGGGGTTATGATGGCTACACCTTC. Amino acid sequence: CASRGWGYDGYTF. J is TRBJ1-2 and V is TRBV6-1; D uncertain. V gave up 6 bases and J gave up 6 bases, with 14 bases separating them. There are 13 residues in the CDR3. Per germline, CDR1 MNHNS and CDR2 SASEGT.

V and J are TRBV6-1 and TRBJ2-1, with unresolved D. The CDR3 is 13 residues long. Looked up from germline, CDR1 is MNHNS and CDR2 is SASEGT. V lost 7 bases to trimming and J lost 4 bases, with 11 bases between them. CDR3 coding DNA: TGTGCCAGCACTAAAGCCAGATACAATGAGCAGTTCTTC. As protein: CASTKARYNEQFF.

A note on this clone: A far more abundant clone sits one base away, making this likely a read error. This chain links TRBV12-5 with TRBJ2-1, with 11 bases matching TRBD2. Trimming took 10 bases from V and 6 from J; bases not matched to a gene: 5. The CDR3 loop spans 13 amino acids. CDR1 LGHNT and CDR2 FRNRAP come from the germline V gene. CDR3 nucleotides: TGTGCTAATGCCGGACTAGCGGGCAATGAGCAGTTCTTC. Translated: CANAGLAGNEQFF.

Notes on this clone: One base away lies a much larger clone, so this may be a sequencing read error. In the same sample, other DNA sequences code for this CDR3. The CDR3 bases are TGCGCCAGCAGCTTGGAGACAAACACTGAAGCTTTCTTT. Translating it yields CASSLETNTEAFF. The rearrangement links TRBV5-1 to TRBJ1-1; D is uncertain. Trimming took off 0 bases at V and 2 bases at J, with 5 bases between the two ends. This CDR3 comprises 13 residues. Germline CDR1 reads SGHRS; CDR2 reads YFSETQ.

The chain has TRBV7-2 and TRBJ2-3; TRBD2 aligns across 7 bases. Germline assignment: CDR1 SGHTA and CDR2 FQGNSA. The V gene end was trimmed by 1 base and the J gene end by 9 bases; junction bases not matched to a gene: 7. The CDR3 covers 14 residues. This CDR3 reads CASSLVSSGTTQYF. The CDR3 coding sequence is TGTGCCAGCAGCTTAGTGTCCAGCGGGACCACGCAGTATTTT.

There are many counts of this clone. V gene TRBV7-9 combines with J gene TRBJ1-5, with D possibly being TRBD1 (6 bases). This CDR3 comprises 14 residues. V was trimmed by 5 bases and J by 2 bases, leaving 10 bases between them. Looked up from germline, CDR1 is SEHNR and CDR2 is FQNEAQ (reference sequence). The CDR3: CASSKQGGNQPQHF. The CDR3 nucleotides read TGTGCCAGCAGCAAACAGGGAGGCAATCAGCCCCAGCATTTT. The whole variable domain, filled in from reference TRBV7-9 and TRBJ1-5, reads DTGVSQNPRHKITKRGQNVTFRCDPISEHNRLYWYRQTLGQGPEFLTYFQNEAQLEKSRLLSDRFSAERPKGSFSTLEIQRTEQGDSAMYLCASSKQGGNQPQHFGDGTRLSIL.

J is TRBJ1-2 and V is TRBV18; 8 bases map to TRBD1. Per germline, CDR1 KGHSH and CDR2 LQKENI. The CDR3 has 14 residues. The V segment lost 3 bases and the J segment 6 bases; nucleotides outside the gene matches: 6. The CDR3: CASSPLDRGDGYTF. The CDR3 nucleotides read TGTGCCAGCTCACCCCTAGACAGGGGAGATGGCTACACCTTC.